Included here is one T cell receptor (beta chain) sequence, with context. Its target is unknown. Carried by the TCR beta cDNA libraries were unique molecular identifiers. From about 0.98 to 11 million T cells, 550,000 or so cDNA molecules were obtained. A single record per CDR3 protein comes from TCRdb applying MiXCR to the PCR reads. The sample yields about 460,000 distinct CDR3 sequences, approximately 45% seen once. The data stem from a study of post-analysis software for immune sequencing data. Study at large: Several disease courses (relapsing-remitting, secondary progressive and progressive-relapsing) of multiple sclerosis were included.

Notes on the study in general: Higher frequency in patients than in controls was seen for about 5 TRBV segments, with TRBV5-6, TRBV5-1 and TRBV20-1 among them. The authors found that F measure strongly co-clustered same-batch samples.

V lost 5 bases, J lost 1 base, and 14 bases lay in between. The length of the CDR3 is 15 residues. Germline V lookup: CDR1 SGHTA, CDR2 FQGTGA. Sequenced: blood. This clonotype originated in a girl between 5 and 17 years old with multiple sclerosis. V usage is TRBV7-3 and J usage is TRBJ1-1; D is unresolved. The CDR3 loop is CASSPQRAPNTEAFF. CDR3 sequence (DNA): TGTGCCAGCAGCCCTCAGAGGGCCCCGAACACTGAAGCTTTCTTT.